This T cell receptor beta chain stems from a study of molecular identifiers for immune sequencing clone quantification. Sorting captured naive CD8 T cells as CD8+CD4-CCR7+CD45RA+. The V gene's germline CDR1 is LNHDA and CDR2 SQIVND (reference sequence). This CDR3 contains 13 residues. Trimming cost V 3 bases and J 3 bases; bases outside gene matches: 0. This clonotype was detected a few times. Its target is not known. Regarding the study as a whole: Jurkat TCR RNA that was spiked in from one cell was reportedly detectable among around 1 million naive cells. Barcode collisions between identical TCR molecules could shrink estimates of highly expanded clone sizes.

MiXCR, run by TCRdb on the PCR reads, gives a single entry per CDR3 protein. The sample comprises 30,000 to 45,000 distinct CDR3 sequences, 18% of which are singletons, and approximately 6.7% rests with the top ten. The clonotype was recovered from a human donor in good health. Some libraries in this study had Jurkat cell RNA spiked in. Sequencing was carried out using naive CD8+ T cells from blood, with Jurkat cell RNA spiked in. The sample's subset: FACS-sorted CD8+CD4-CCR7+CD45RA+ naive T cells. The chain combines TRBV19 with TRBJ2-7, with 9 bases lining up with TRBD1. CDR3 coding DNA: TGTGCCAGTAGTATGACAGGGGGCTACGAGCAGTACTTC. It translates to CASSMTGGYEQYF.